This T cell receptor (beta chain) was captured by sequencing in a study of metastatic and nonmetastatic thyroid tumors. The overall study: Where malignant and benign thyroid patients were concerned, repertoires were compared across blood and tumor or nodule tissue.

Each patient went into thyroid surgery without having received any treatment. With V trimmed by 0 bases and J by 7 bases, 7 bases remained unmatched. The CDR3 is made up of 16 amino acids. CDR1 and CDR2 (germline): SGHRS, YFSETQ. Study-wide results and caveats: Malignant tumors reportedly showed significantly higher TCR beta diversity than benign nodules in both blood and tumor.

The authors' processing: Clinicopathological groups supplied CDR3 differences that were used to build a distant-metastasis classifier for papillary thyroid cancer. TCRdb re-clonotyped the PCR reads through MiXCR. The V and J calls and clone size come from TCRdb's table, not from the authors' own analysis. Of some 21,000 clones listed, 10% to 11% are singletons. The table lists this clone with many counts. Its antigen is as yet unknown. The origin of this receptor is a female donor with papillary thyroid cancer or a benign thyroid nodule (not recorded which). Some clones in this sample may be carry-over from other donors' samples. Source material: blood. This chain links TRBV5-1 with TRBJ2-5; 12 positions match TRBD2. This chain's CDR3 is CASSLVRLAGDMTQYF. The CDR3 region has the DNA TGCGCCAGCAGCTTGGTCCGACTAGCGGGAGATATGACCCAGTACTTC.